Listed below are T cell receptor beta chains from one sample, sequenced in a study of regulatory T cells in long-lasting Graves disease. A single record per CDR3 protein comes from TCRdb applying MiXCR to the multiplex PCR reads. The sample records more than 400,000 distinct CDR3 sequences, around 15% being singletons. This sample was also put to use in a study of T cells in Graves' hyperthyroidism and ophthalmopathy.

Source: peripheral blood mononuclear cells (PBMCs), taken at new diagnosis, from a patient treated with antithyroid drugs. Every receptor here comes from a man aged 35-49 years with Graves disease. Both conserved end residues are part of each CDR3. A D gene is named only where the DNA matches it firmly. Expanded clones are given a class, and other clones once, few, many or no size at all.

J: TRBJ2-2; D: NA; V: TRBV12-3/TRBV12-4; size: NA; DNA: TGTGCCAGCAGTCCCCAGCCTCCCGGCAGGAGGAATTACACCGGGGAGCTGTTTTTT; CDR3: CASSPQPPGRRNYTGELFF
J: TRBJ2-5; D: NA; V: TRBV6-1; size: NA; DNA: TGTACCAGCAGTGAAGGTCTAGCGTTAGGGGAGACCCAGTACTTC; CDR3: CTSSEGLALGETQYF
J: TRBJ2-1; D: TRBD2; V: TRBV28; size: many; DNA: TGTGCCAGCAGCCAATCTAGCGGGAGGCTCTACAATGAGCAGTTCTTC; CDR3: CASSQSSGRLYNEQFF
J: TRBJ1-1; D: NA; V: TRBV11-3; size: many; DNA: TGTGCCAGCAGCTTAGATCCGACGAACACTGAAGCTTTCTTT; CDR3: CASSLDPTNTEAFF
J: TRBJ2-7; D: TRBD1; V: TRBV6-1; size: NA; DNA: TGTGCCAGCGCTCTCCGGACAGGGGTAAACGAGCAGTACTTC; CDR3: CASALRTGVNEQYF
J: TRBJ2-3; D: NA; V: TRBV28; size: many; DNA: TGTGCCAGCAGTTTATGGGAGGAGGCTAAAGATACGCAGTATTTT; CDR3: CASSLWEEAKDTQYF
J: TRBJ2-2; D: TRBD1; V: TRBV6-2/TRBV6-3; size: many; DNA: TGTGCCAGCAGCACCGGGACAGGGAACACCGGGGAGCTGTTTTTT; CDR3: CASSTGTGNTGELFF
J: TRBJ1-5; D: NA; V: TRBV20-1; size: few; DNA: TGCAGTGCTAACCCCACAGGAGGCTGGGATCAGCCCCAGCATTTT; CDR3: CSANPTGGWDQPQHF
J: TRBJ2-7; D: TRBD2; V: TRBV28; size: many; DNA: TGTGCCAGCCCCCCTTTTAGCGAGACTAGCGATTACGAGCAGTACTTC; CDR3: CASPPFSETSDYEQYF
J: TRBJ2-2; D: NA; V: TRBV6-1; size: many; DNA: TGTGCCAGCAGTGAAGTACTTCCCGGGGAGCTGTTTTTT; CDR3: CASSEVLPGELFF
J: TRBJ2-3; D: NA; V: TRBV6-1; size: NA; DNA: TGTGCCAGCAGTGAAGCGCTTGGGAGCACAGATACGCAGTATTTT; CDR3: CASSEALGSTDTQYF
J: TRBJ2-3; D: NA; V: TRBV20-1; size: many; DNA: TGCAGTGCTAGTGTATCTTCCCCAGATACGCAGTATTTT; CDR3: CSASVSSPDTQYF
J: TRBJ1-5; D: NA; V: TRBV28; size: few; DNA: TGTGCCAGCAGTTTGAGGAGAAATCAGCCCCAGCATTTT; CDR3: CASSLRRNQPQHF
J: TRBJ2-6; D: TRBD1; V: TRBV5-1; size: many; DNA: TGCGCCAGCACCCCTACCCAAGTAGGGGGCGTCATCGGGGCCAACGTCCTGACTTTC; CDR3: CASTPTQVGGVIGANVLTF
J: TRBJ2-7; D: TRBD1; V: TRBV6-1; size: many; DNA: TGTGCCAGCAGCAACAGGGGTTTCAACGAGCAGTACTTC; CDR3: CASSNRGFNEQYF
J: TRBJ1-1; D: NA; V: TRBV6-2/TRBV6-3; size: NA; DNA: TGTGCCAGCAGCGGGGGAGGGTGGAGCACTGAAGCTTTCTTT; CDR3: CASSGGGWSTEAFF
J: TRBJ2-7; D: NA; V: TRBV24-1; size: NA; DNA: TGTGCCACCAGTGATTTTCCCGGGAGCCACGAGCAGTACTTC; CDR3: CATSDFPGSHEQYF
J: TRBJ1-1; D: NA; V: TRBV11-2; size: many; DNA: TGTGCCAGCAGCTTAGCAGGAAGGGGGATTCGCACTGAAGCTTTCTTT; CDR3: CASSLAGRGIRTEAFF
J: TRBJ2-1; D: TRBD2; V: TRBV7-3; size: many; DNA: TGTGCCAGCAGCTCCGGGACTAGCGGGGTACAGTTCTTC; CDR3: CASSSGTSGVQFF
J: TRBJ1-5; D: TRBD1; V: TRBV28; size: many; DNA: TGTGCCAGCAGTTTAAGGGTGAGGGACAGGGGGGCCCAAGGAAGCAATCAGCCCCAGCATTTT; CDR3: CASSLRVRDRGAQGSNQPQHF
J: TRBJ2-1; D: TRBD2; V: TRBV5-1; size: once; DNA: TGCGCCAGCAGGCTAGCGGAAGACAATGAGCAGTTCTTC; CDR3: CASRLAEDNEQFF
J: TRBJ2-1; D: TRBD2; V: TRBV6-2/TRBV6-3; size: few; DNA: TGTGCCAGCAGAGGACTAGCGGGAGGGGACTCCTACAATGAGCAGTTCTTC; CDR3: CASRGLAGGDSYNEQFF
J: TRBJ2-3; D: TRBD1; V: TRBV30; size: many; DNA: TGTGCCTGGAGTCCGGGACAGGGGGAACATTTT; CDR3: CAWSPGQGEHF
J: TRBJ2-7; D: TRBD1; V: TRBV29-1; size: NA; DNA: TGCAGCGTGGCAGGGGGCTTGACGGAGACCCCCTCCTACGAGCAGTACTTC; CDR3: CSVAGGLTETPSYEQYF
J: TRBJ2-3; D: TRBD1; V: TRBV3-1; size: few; DNA: TGTGCCAGCAGCCAAGGGGACAGGATGACAGATACGCAGTATTTT; CDR3: CASSQGDRMTDTQYF
J: TRBJ2-1; D: TRBD2; V: TRBV20-1; size: NA; DNA: TGCAGTGCTAGACTTTCCACTAGCGGGAGAAGCTCCTACAATGAGCAGTTCTTC; CDR3: CSARLSTSGRSSYNEQFF
J: TRBJ1-2; D: NA; V: TRBV2; size: many; DNA: TGTGCCAGCAGTCGTCCCGAGGGGGGGGACTATGGCTACACCTTC; CDR3: CASSRPEGGDYGYTF
J: TRBJ2-1; D: NA; V: TRBV15; size: many; DNA: TGTGCCACCAGCAGAGATTTTAGGGGCCCCTACAATGAGCAGTTCTTC; CDR3: CATSRDFRGPYNEQFF
J: TRBJ2-2; D: NA; V: TRBV11-2; size: NA; DNA: TGTGCCAGCAGCTTCGGGGGTTTCAACATCGGGGAGCTGTTTTTT; CDR3: CASSFGGFNIGELFF
J: TRBJ2-7; D: TRBD1; V: TRBV29-1; size: many; DNA: TGCAGCGTTACCGGGACAGGGTATCTTGAGCAGTACTTC; CDR3: CSVTGTGYLEQYF
J: TRBJ2-2; D: NA; V: TRBV12-3/TRBV12-4; size: many; DNA: TGTGCCAGCAGGAGAAACACCGGGGAGCTGTTTTTT; CDR3: CASRRNTGELFF
J: TRBJ2-3; D: NA; V: TRBV24-1; size: many; DNA: TGTGCCACCAGTGATTTGGACAGGACGTCCACAGATACGCAGTATTTT; CDR3: CATSDLDRTSTDTQYF
J: TRBJ2-7; D: NA; V: TRBV20-1; size: NA; DNA: TGCAGTGCTAGAGATTGGCGGGACCCCTACGAGCAGTACTTC; CDR3: CSARDWRDPYEQYF
J: TRBJ2-5; D: NA; V: TRBV15; size: many; DNA: TGTGCCACCAGCACCAGGCCTTTCAGGGAGACCCAGTACTTC; CDR3: CATSTRPFRETQYF
J: TRBJ2-7; D: TRBD1; V: TRBV28; size: many; DNA: TGTGCCAGCAGTTTAACCCCCAGGGGGCCCTCGGACGAGCAGTACTTC; CDR3: CASSLTPRGPSDEQYF
J: TRBJ2-2; D: TRBD1; V: TRBV20-1; size: many; DNA: TGCAGTGCTAGAGATATGACCAGGGGGCGTGGGGGCACCGGGGAGCTGTTTTTT; CDR3: CSARDMTRGRGGTGELFF
J: TRBJ1-1; D: TRBD1; V: TRBV4-2; size: NA; DNA: TGTGCCAGCAGCCAAGTGGACAGGGGGAACACTGAAGCTTTCTTT; CDR3: CASSQVDRGNTEAFF
J: TRBJ1-2; D: NA; V: TRBV11-3; size: many; DNA: TGTGCCAGCAGCTCCCACTCAGGGGCTGGTGAAGGCTACACCTTC; CDR3: CASSSHSGAGEGYTF
J: TRBJ2-7; D: NA; V: TRBV20-1; size: once; DNA: TGCAGTGCTGAGGACAGTATTACCTACGAGCAGTACTTC; CDR3: CSAEDSITYEQYF
J: TRBJ2-5; D: TRBD1; V: TRBV2; size: many; DNA: TGTGCCAGCAGGGATATACCGGGACAGGGGGTGACCCAGTACTTC; CDR3: CASRDIPGQGVTQYF
J: TRBJ2-7; D: TRBD2; V: TRBV6-1; size: many; DNA: TGTGCCAGCAGTACCCGGACTAGCGGGAGTAGGTACGAGCAGTACTTC; CDR3: CASSTRTSGSRYEQYF
J: TRBJ1-1; D: NA; V: TRBV29-1; size: many; DNA: TGCAGCGTTGAAGATAGTTTGCGAGGGTTGAACACTGAAGCTTTCTTT; CDR3: CSVEDSLRGLNTEAFF
J: TRBJ1-2; D: NA; V: TRBV7-2; size: NA; DNA: TGTGCCAGCAGCTTAGGGACGGACTTTTACGGCGGCTACACCTTC; CDR3: CASSLGTDFYGGYTF
J: TRBJ2-3; D: NA; V: TRBV20-1; size: NA; DNA: TGCAGTGCTAGTAGCGCGACAGATACGCAGTATTTT; CDR3: CSASSATDTQYF
J: TRBJ2-1; D: TRBD2; V: TRBV28; size: NA; DNA: TGTGCCAGCAGCGGGAGGGCGGGTGAGCAGTTCTTC; CDR3: CASSGRAGEQFF
J: TRBJ2-5; D: NA; V: TRBV28; size: many; DNA: TGTGCCAGCAGTTTTGGCCGGAGGGGTGAGACCCAGTACTTC; CDR3: CASSFGRRGETQYF
J: TRBJ2-3; D: TRBD2; V: TRBV13; size: many; DNA: TGTGCCAGCAGCTCAAGCGGGAGGGTCCATACGCAGTATTTT; CDR3: CASSSSGRVHTQYF
J: TRBJ2-1; D: NA; V: TRBV9; size: many; DNA: TGTGCCAGCAGTGCGGGTGGGGTCGGCAATGAGCAGTTCTTC; CDR3: CASSAGGVGNEQFF
J: TRBJ2-2; D: NA; V: TRBV20-1; size: many; DNA: TGCAGTGCTAAGGGACCCGCCACCGGGGAGCTGTTTTTT; CDR3: CSAKGPATGELFF
J: TRBJ2-1; D: TRBD2; V: TRBV28; size: many; DNA: TGTGCCAGCAGACCTTTAGCGGGGGCTAGCGTATCCTACAATGAGCAGTTCTTC; CDR3: CASRPLAGASVSYNEQFF
J: TRBJ2-1; D: NA; V: TRBV27; size: few; DNA: TGTGCCAGCAGTGACAGCTCCTACAATGAGCAGTTCTTC; CDR3: CASSDSSYNEQFF
J: TRBJ1-2; D: NA; V: TRBV20-1; size: many; DNA: TGCAGTGCTAGCCCCGGACCCTATGGCTACACCTTC; CDR3: CSASPGPYGYTF
J: TRBJ1-1; D: NA; V: TRBV7-9; size: many; DNA: TGTGCCAGCAGCTTATTATCCGGAAACACTGAAGCTTTCTTT; CDR3: CASSLLSGNTEAFF
J: TRBJ1-2; D: NA; V: TRBV28; size: many; DNA: TGTGCCAGCAGTTTATCTGACGGGGCGCGTGGCTACACCTTC; CDR3: CASSLSDGARGYTF